Only a few counts were recorded for the clone carrying this T cell receptor (beta chain). Template material for amplifying TCR beta CDR3 regions consisted of RNA transcripts. HTBI primers were the set used in a first-round RT-PCR of the TCR CDR3. TCRdb redid the calling of the multiplex PCR reads with MiXCR, one entry per CDR3 protein. The sample includes roughly 650,000 distinct CDR3 sequences, approximately 15% seen only once; the top ten take 2.5% to 4%. The data stem from a study of T cells in Graves' hyperthyroidism and ophthalmopathy. This CDR3 comprises 15 residues. Germline V lookup: CDR1 MDHEN, CDR2 SYDVKM. Deletions cut 5 bases from V and 5 bases from J, with 17 bases between.

The TCR sequence derives from a woman in her thirties or forties with Graves' ophthalmopathy. Sequenced input: blood. The chain joins TRBV28 to TRBJ2-3; a weak D match, TRBD1 (6 bases). CDR3 DNA: TGTGCCAGCAGTCCGGGGACACCTAAAATAGATACGCAGTATTTT. This translates into CASSPGTPKIDTQYF.